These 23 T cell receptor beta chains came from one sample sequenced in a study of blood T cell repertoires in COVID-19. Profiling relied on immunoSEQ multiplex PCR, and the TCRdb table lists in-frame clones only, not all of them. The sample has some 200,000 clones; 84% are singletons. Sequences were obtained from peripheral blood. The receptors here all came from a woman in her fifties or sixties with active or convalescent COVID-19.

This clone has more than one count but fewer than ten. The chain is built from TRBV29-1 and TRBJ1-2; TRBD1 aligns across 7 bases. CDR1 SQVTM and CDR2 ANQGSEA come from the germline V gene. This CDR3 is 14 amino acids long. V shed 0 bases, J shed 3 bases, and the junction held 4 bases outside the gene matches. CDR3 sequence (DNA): TGCAGCGTTGAAGATTACAGGGGACACTATGGCTACACCTTC. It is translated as CSVEDYRGHYGYTF.

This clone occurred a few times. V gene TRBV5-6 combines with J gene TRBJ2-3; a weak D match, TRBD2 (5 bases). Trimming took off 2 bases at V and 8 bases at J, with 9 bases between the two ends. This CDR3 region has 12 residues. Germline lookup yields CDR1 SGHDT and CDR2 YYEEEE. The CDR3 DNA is TGTGCCAGCAGCTTCACTCGGGGTACGCAGTATTTT. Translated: CASSFTRGTQYF.

CDR3 sequence: CASRLGQGATEAFF. For the CDR3, the DNA is TGTGCCAGCAGGCTGGGACAGGGGGCCACTGAAGCTTTCTTT. The J gene is TRBJ1-1, the V gene TRBV27; 12 positions agree with TRBD1. Per germline, CDR1 MNHEY and CDR2 SMNVEV (reference sequence). This CDR3 contains 14 residues. Losses at the gene ends were 6 bases for V and 4 bases for J; bases not matched to a gene: 3.

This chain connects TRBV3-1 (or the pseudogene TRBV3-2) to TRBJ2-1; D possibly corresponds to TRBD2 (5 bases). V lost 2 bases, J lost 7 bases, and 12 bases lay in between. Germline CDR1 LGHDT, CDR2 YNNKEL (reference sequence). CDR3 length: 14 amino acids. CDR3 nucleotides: TGTGCCAGCAGCCAAATAGGGAGAACGAATGAGCAGTTCTTC. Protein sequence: CASSQIGRTNEQFF.

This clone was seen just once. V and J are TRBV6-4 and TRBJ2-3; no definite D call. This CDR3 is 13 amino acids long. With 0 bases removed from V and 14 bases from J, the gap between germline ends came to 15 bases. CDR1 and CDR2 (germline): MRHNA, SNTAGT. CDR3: CASSDSMTTPRYF. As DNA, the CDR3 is TGTGCCAGCAGTGACTCGATGACGACTCCGCGGTATTTT.

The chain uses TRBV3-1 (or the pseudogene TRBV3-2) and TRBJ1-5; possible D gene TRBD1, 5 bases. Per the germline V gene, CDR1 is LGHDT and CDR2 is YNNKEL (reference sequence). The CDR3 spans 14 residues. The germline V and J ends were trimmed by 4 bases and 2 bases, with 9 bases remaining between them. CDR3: CASSPAQGNQPQHF. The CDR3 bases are TGTGCCAGCAGCCCCGCACAGGGCAATCAGCCCCAGCATTTT.

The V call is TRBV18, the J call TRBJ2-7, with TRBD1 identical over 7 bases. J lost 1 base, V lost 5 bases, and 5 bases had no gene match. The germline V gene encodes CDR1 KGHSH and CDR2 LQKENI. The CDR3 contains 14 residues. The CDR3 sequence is CASSTGTASYEQYF. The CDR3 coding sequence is TGTGCCAGCTCAACCGGGACAGCTTCCTACGAGCAGTACTTC.

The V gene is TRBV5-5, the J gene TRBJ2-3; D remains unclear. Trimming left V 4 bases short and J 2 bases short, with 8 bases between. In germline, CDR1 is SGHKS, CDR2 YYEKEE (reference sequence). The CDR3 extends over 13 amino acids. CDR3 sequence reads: CASSTPNTDTQYF. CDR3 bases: TGTGCCAGCAGCACCCCTAACACAGATACGCAGTATTTT.

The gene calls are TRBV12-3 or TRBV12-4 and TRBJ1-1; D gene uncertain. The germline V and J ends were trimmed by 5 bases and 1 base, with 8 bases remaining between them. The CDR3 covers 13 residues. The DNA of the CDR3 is TGTGCCAGCAGTGGGCAGGAGAACACTGAAGCTTTCTTT. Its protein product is CASSGQENTEAFF.

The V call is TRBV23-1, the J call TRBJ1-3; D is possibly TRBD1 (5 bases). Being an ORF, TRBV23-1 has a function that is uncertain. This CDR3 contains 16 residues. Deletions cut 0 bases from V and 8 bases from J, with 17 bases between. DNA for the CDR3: TGCGCCAGCAGTCAATCGCCGCCAGGTAAAGGGGACACCATATATTTT. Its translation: CASSQSPPGKGDTIYF.

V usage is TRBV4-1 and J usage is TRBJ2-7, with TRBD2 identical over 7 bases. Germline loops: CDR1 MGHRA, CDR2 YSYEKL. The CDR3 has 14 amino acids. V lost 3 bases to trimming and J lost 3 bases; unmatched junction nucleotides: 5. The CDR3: CASSQGERDYEQYF. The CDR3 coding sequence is TGCGCCAGCAGCCAGGGAGAGCGGGACTACGAGCAGTACTTC.

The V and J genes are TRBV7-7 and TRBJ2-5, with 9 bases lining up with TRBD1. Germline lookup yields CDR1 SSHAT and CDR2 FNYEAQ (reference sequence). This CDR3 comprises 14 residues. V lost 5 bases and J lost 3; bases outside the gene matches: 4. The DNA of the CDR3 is TGTGCCAGCAGCATGACAGGGGGAAAAGAGACCCAGTACTTC. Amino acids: CASSMTGGKETQYF.

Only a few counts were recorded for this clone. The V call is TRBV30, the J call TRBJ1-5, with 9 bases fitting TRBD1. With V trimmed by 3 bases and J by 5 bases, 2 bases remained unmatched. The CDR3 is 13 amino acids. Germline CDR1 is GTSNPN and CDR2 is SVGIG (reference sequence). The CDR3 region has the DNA TGTGCCTGGAGCCGGACAGGGGATCAGCCCCAGCATTTT. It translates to CAWSRTGDQPQHF.

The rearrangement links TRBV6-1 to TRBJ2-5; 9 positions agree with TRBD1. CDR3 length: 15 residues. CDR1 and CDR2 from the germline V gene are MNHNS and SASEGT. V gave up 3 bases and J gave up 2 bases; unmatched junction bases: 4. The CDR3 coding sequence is TGTGCCAGCAGTGATATGGGACAGGGACAAGAGACCCAGTACTTC. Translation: CASSDMGQGQETQYF.

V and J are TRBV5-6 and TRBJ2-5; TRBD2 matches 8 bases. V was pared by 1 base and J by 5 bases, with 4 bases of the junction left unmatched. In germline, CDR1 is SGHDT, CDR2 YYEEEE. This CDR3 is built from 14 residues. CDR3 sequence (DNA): TGTGCCAGCAGCTTGAGGGCGGGGGGTGAGACCCAGTACTTC. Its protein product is CASSLRAGGETQYF.

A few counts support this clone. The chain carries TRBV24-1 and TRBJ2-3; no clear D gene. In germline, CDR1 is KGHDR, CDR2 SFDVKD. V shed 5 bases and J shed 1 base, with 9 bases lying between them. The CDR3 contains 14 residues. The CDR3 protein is CATSGVEGTDTQYF. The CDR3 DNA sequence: TGTGCCACCAGTGGAGTTGAAGGCACAGATACGCAGTATTTT.

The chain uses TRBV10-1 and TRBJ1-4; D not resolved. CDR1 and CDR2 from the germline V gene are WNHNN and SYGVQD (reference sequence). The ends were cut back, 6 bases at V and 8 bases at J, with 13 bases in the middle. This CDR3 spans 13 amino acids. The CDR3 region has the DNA TGCGCCAGCAGCACCGCTCCAGGAGAAAAACTGTTTTTT. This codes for CASSTAPGEKLFF.

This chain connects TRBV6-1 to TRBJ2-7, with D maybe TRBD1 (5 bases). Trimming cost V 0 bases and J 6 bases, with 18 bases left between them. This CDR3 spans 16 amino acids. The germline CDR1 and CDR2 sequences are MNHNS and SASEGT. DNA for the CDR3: TGTGCCAGCAGTGAAGCCGGCGGCGGACATTGGTTCGAGCAGTACGTC. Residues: CASSEAGGGHWFEQYV.

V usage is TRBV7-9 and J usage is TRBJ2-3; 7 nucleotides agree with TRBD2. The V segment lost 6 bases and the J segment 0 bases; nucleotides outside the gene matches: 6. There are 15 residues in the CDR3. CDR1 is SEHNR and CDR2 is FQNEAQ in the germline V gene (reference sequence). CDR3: CASRFGGTSTDTQYF. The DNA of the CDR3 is TGTGCCAGCAGATTCGGGGGGACTAGCACAGATACGCAGTATTTT.

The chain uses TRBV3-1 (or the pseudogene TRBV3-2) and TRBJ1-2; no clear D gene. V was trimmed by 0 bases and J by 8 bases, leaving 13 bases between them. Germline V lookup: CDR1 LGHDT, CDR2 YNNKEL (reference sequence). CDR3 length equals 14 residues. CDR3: CASSQDWAGGGYTF. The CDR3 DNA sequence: TGTGCCAGCAGCCAAGATTGGGCAGGAGGCGGCTACACCTTC.

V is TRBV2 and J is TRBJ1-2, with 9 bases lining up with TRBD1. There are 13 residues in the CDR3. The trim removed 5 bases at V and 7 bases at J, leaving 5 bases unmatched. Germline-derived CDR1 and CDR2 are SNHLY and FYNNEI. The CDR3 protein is CASSRTGGFGYTF. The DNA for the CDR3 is TGTGCCAGCAGTCGAACAGGGGGCTTTGGCTACACCTTC.

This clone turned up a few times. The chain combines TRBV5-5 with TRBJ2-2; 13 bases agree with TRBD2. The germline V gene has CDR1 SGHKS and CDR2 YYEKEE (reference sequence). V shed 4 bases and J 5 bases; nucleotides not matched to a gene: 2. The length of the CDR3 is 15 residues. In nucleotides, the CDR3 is TGTGCCAGCAGCGTGGGACTAGCGGGAACCGGGGAGCTGTTTTTT. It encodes CASSVGLAGTGELFF.

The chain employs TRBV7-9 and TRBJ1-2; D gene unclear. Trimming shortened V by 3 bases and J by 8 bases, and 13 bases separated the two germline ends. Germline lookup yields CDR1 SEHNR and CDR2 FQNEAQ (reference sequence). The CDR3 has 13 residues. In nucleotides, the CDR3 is TGTGCCAGCAGCTTGAAGGCCGCAGGAGGCTACACCTTC. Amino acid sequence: CASSLKAAGGYTF.